The entry that follows covers one T cell receptor beta chain sequence. The data are from a study of blood T cells in healthy people across ages. Alongside a J-beta primer mix, a sample-barcoded 5' primer served in a second PCR lasting about 7 to 12 cycles. TCRdb reanalysed the 5' RACE reads using MiXCR and keeps one entry per CDR3 protein. The profile shows over 600,000 distinct CDR3 sequences, 35% to 50% of them singletons. CDR1 is SGHTA, CDR2 FQGTGA, per germline. The V gene end was trimmed by 5 bases and the J gene end by 2 bases; junction bases not matched to a gene: 5. This CDR3 spans 16 amino acids.

The chain is built from TRBV7-3 and TRBJ2-5, with 13 bases identical to TRBD2. The sequenced material came from blood. The sequence came from an elderly man in good health. CDR3 residues: CASSERGLAGQETQYF. As DNA, the CDR3 is TGTGCCAGCAGCGAAAGGGGACTAGCGGGACAAGAGACCCAGTACTTC.